Included here is one T cell receptor (beta chain) sequence, with context. Generated by immunoSEQ multiplex PCR, the TCRdb table keeps only in-frame clones and is missing some. The sample lists approximately 100,000 clones, 80% occurring once. The CDR3 spans 13 residues. Trimming removed 4 bases at V and 2 bases at J, with 7 bases between. Germline V CDR1 and CDR2: MNHEY, SMNVEV (reference sequence). The entry originates in a study of blood T cell repertoires in COVID-19. The chain couples TRBV27 to TRBJ2-3; D unresolved. The TCR originated in a human donor in a cohort sampled during active or convalescent COVID-19. Sequencing was performed on peripheral blood. The CDR3 loop is CASSSFFTDTQYF. The CDR3 DNA is TGTGCCAGCAGTTCCTTCTTCACAGATACGCAGTATTTT.